This TCR beta chain was captured in a study of cytomegalovirus exposure and HLA in healthy donors. CDR1 is SNHLY, CDR2 FYNNEI, per germline. The CDR3 runs to 13 residues. The ends lost 7 bases at V and 0 bases at J; junction bases unmatched: 1. The PCR contained 60 Vbeta and 13 Jbeta primers. Original data processing: In a later analysis, around 10 million of 83 million or so unique beta chains occurred in at least two donors. TCRdb keeps only in-frame clones here, not all; method: immunoSEQ multiplex PCR. That table furnishes V, J and clone size, whereas the DNA furnished D and trimming. The sample has 95,000 to 150,000 clones, 73% seen once; the top ten hold over 3.5%. As concerns this clone: What it binds is unknown.

Study-wide points: Earlier findings revealed that most TCR beta V segments proved productive either about 87% or about 30% of the time.

This chain links TRBV2 with TRBJ2-3, with 7 bases matching TRBD1. The sequence was collected from a woman aged 40 to 49 in good health and CMV-seronegative. The sequencing input was PBMCs. CDR3 residues: CASNRGSTDTQYF. The DNA for the CDR3 is TGTGCCAGCAACAGGGGAAGCACAGATACGCAGTATTTT.